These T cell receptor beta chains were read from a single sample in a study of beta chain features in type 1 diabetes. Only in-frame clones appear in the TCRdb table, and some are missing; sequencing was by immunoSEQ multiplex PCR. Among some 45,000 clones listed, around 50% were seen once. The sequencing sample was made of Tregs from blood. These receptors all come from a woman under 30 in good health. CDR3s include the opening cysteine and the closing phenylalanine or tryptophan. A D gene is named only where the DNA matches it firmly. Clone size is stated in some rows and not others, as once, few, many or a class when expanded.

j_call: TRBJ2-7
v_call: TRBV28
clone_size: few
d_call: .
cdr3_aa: CASSLAQYLYEQYF
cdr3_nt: TGTGCCAGCAGTTTAGCACAGTACCTCTACGAGCAGTACTTC

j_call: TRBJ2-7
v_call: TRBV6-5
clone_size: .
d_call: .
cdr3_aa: CASSLSGQPSYEQYF
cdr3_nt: TGTGCCAGCAGTTTATCCGGACAGCCTTCCTACGAGCAGTACTTC

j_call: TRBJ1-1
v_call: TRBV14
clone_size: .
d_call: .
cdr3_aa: CASSQDLRVNTEAFF
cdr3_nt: TGTGCCAGCAGCCAAGATTTGAGGGTGAACACTGAAGCTTTCTTT

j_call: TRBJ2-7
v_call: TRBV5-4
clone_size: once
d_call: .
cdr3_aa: CASSPNGRGSSYEQYF
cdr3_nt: TGTGCCAGCAGCCCGAATGGGAGGGGGAGCTCCTACGAGCAGTACTTC

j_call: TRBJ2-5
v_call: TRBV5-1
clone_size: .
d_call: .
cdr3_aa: CASSVVWGGQETQYF
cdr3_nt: TGCGCCAGCAGTGTGGTCTGGGGCGGCCAAGAGACCCAGTACTTC

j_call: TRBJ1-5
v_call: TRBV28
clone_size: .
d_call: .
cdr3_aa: CASSLWGREGQPQHF
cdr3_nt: TGTGCCAGCAGTTTATGGGGCAGGGAGGGACAGCCCCAGCATTTT

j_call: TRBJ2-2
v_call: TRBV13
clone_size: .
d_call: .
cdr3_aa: CASSFSDSNTGELFF
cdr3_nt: TGTGCCAGCAGCTTTAGCGACTCGAACACCGGGGAGCTGTTTTTT

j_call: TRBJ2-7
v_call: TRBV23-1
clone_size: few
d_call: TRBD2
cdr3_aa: CASSQSLCSTSDSYEQYF
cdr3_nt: TGCGCCAGCAGTCAATCGCTGTGTTCGACTAGCGACTCCTACGAGCAGTACTTC

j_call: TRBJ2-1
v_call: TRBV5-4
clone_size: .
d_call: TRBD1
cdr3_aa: CASSLMAGGFNEQFF
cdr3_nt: TGTGCCAGCAGCTTAATGGCAGGGGGTTTTAATGAGCAGTTCTTC

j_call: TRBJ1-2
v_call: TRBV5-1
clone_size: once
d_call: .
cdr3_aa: CASSLDFQGTYGYTF
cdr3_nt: TGCGCCAGCAGCTTGGATTTCCAGGGTACCTATGGCTACACCTTC

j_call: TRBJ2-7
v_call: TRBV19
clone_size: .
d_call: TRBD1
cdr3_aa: CASSPRDRVYEQYF
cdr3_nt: TGTGCCAGTAGTCCCCGGGACAGGGTCTACGAGCAGTACTTC

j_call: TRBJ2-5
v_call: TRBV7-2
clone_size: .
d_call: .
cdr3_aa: CASSLAIAVETQYF
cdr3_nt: TGTGCCAGCAGCTTAGCAATAGCGGTGGAGACCCAGTACTTC

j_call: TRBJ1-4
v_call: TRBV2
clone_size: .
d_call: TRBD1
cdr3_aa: CASADREWTEKLFF
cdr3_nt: TGTGCCAGCGCCGACAGGGAGTGGACGGAAAAACTGTTTTTT

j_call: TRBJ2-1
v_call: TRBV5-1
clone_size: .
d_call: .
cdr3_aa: CASSLWDSPNEQFF
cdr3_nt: TGCGCCAGCAGCCTATGGGACTCCCCCAATGAGCAGTTCTTC

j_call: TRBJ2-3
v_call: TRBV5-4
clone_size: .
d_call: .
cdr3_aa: CASSYRTRLTDTQYF
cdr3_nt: TGTGCCAGCAGCTACCGGACAAGGCTCACAGATACGCAGTATTTT

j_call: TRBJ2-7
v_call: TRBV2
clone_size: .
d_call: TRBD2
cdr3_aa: CARGTSGLSAEQYF
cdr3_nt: TGTGCCAGAGGGACTAGCGGCCTCTCTGCCGAGCAGTACTTC

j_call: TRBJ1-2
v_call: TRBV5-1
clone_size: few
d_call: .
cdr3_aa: CASGLDSFSNGYTF
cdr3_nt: TGCGCCAGCGGGCTTGACAGTTTTTCTAATGGCTACACCTTC

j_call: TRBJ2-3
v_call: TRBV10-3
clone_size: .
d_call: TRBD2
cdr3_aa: CAISVQLAGGVYTQYF
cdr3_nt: TGTGCCATCAGTGTACAACTAGCGGGAGGGGTTTATACGCAGTATTTT

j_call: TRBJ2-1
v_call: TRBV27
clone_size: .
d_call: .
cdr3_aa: CASSTLRGDNEQFF
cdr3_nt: TGTGCCAGCAGTACTCTCAGGGGAGATAATGAGCAGTTCTTC

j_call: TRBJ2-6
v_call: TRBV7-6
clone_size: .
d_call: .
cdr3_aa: CASSLYSRAVTNVLTF
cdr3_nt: TGTGCCAGCAGCTTATATTCCAGGGCCGTGACCAACGTCCTGACTTTC

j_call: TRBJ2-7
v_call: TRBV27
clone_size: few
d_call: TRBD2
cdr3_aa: CASRLKGLDVYEQYF
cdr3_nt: TGTGCCAGCAGGCTTAAGGGACTAGACGTCTACGAGCAGTACTTC

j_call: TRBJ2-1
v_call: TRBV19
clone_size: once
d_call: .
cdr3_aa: CASSRQWLTVNNEQFF
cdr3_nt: TGTGCCAGTAGTAGACAGTGGTTGACAGTCAACAATGAGCAGTTCTTC

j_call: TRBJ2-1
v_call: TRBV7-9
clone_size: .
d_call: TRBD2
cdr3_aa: CASSLVSGGNNEQFF
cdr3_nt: TGTGCCAGCAGCTTAGTTAGCGGGGGTAACAATGAGCAGTTCTTC

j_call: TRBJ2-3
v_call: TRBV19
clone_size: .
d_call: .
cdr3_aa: CASRRESTDTQYF
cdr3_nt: TGTGCCAGTCGGAGGGAGAGCACAGATACGCAGTATTTT

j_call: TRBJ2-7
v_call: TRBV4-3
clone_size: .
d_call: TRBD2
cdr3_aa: CASSQGLAGNRNEQYF
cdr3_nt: TGCGCCAGCAGCCAGGGACTAGCGGGAAATAGGAACGAGCAGTACTTC

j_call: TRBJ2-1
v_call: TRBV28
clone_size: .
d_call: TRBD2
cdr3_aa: CASSLAGATTYNEQFF
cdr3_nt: TGTGCCAGCAGTTTAGCGGGAGCGACCACCTACAATGAGCAGTTCTTC

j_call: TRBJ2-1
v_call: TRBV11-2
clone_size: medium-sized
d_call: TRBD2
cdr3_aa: CASSPHLAGVNEQFF
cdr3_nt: TGTGCCAGCAGCCCTCATCTAGCGGGAGTCAATGAGCAGTTCTTC

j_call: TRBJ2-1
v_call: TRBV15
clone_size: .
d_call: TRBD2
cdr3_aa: CATSERTSLNEQFF
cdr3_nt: TGTGCCACCAGCGAACGGACTAGCCTCAATGAGCAGTTCTTC

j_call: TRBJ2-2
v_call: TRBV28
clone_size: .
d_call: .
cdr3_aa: CASSLGTANTGELFF
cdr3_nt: TGTGCCAGCAGTTTAGGCACCGCGAACACCGGGGAGCTGTTTTTT

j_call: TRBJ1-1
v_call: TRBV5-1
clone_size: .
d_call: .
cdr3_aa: CASSPWGQNTEAFF
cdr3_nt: TGCGCCAGCAGCCCCTGGGGACAGAACACTGAAGCTTTCTTT